Listed below are T cell receptor beta chains from one sample, sequenced in a study of blood T cell repertoires in COVID-19. Some clones are missing from TCRdb's copy, which holds only in-frame ones; the method was immunoSEQ multiplex PCR. This table has tens of thousands of clones, approximately 87% appearing once. The sequencing input was peripheral blood. The receptors were gathered from a human donor with active COVID-19. The donor label of this sample is uncertain. The CDR3 runs from the conserved cysteine through the conserved F or W. Each record gives: V gene, clone size, D gene, J gene, CDR3 DNA, CDR3 protein. A D gene is named only where the DNA matches it firmly. Some rows have no size entry. The others give once, few or many, or a class for an expanded clone.

V: TRBV28; size: -; D: -; J: TRBJ2-4; DNA: TGTGCCAGCAGTCCCCCTCAGGGCGCGAACATTCAGTACTTC; CDR3: CASSPPQGANIQYF
V: TRBV5-1; size: -; D: TRBD1; J: TRBJ2-7; DNA: TGCGCCAGCAGCACAGGACAGGGGACCAATTACGAGCAGTACTTC; CDR3: CASSTGQGTNYEQYF
V: TRBV28; size: -; D: -; J: TRBJ1-2; DNA: TGTGCCAGCAGCGCCCGGGTCCTGGGTGGCTACACCTTC; CDR3: CASSARVLGGYTF
V: TRBV5-1; size: -; D: -; J: TRBJ2-7; DNA: TGCGCCAGCAGCGCCGGACAGTACGACTACGAGCAGTACTTC; CDR3: CASSAGQYDYEQYF
V: TRBV3-1/TRBV3-2; size: -; D: TRBD1; J: TRBJ1-2; DNA: TGTGCCAGCAGCCAAGGGCAGGGGGCGCGCTATGGCTACACCTTC; CDR3: CASSQGQGARYGYTF
V: TRBV3-1/TRBV3-2; size: -; D: TRBD2; J: TRBJ2-3; DNA: TGTGCCAGCAGCCAAGATAAGCCTAGCGGGTTCACAGATACGCAGTATTTT; CDR3: CASSQDKPSGFTDTQYF
V: TRBV14; size: -; D: -; J: TRBJ2-5; DNA: TGTGCCAGCAGCCAAGACGGGGAGACCCAGTACTTC; CDR3: CASSQDGETQYF
V: TRBV7-9; size: once; D: -; J: TRBJ1-3; DNA: TGTGCCAGCAGCTTAAGGAGGGGAAACACCATATATTTT; CDR3: CASSLRRGNTIYF
V: TRBV2; size: -; D: -; J: TRBJ2-2; DNA: TGTGCCAGCAGTGATTTCGAGGTAACCGGGGAGCTGTTTTTT; CDR3: CASSDFEVTGELFF
V: TRBV6-6; size: -; D: TRBD2; J: TRBJ2-2; DNA: TGTGCCAGCAGTTACGGACTAGCGGGAGGGACCGGGGAGCTGTTTTTT; CDR3: CASSYGLAGGTGELFF
V: TRBV28; size: -; D: TRBD1; J: TRBJ2-2; DNA: TGTGCCAGCAACGTACGAACCCGGGACAGGGGGCGACGATGGGACGGGGAGCTGTTTTTT; CDR3: CASNVRTRDRGRRWDGELFF
V: TRBV2; size: -; D: -; J: TRBJ1-5; DNA: TGTGCCAGCAGCCCCCGGTGGGGGGGTAATCAGCCCCAGCATTTT; CDR3: CASSPRWGGNQPQHF
V: TRBV29-1; size: -; D: -; J: TRBJ1-1; DNA: TGCAGCGTGACGACTGGAGAAGCTTTCTTT; CDR3: CSVTTGEAFF
V: TRBV7-7; size: -; D: TRBD2; J: TRBJ2-3; DNA: TGTGCTAGCAGCCCGGGACTAGCGGGGGTAGATACGCAGTATTTT; CDR3: CASSPGLAGVDTQYF
V: TRBV19; size: -; D: TRBD1; J: TRBJ2-5; DNA: TGTGCCAGTAGTACCGGACAGGGGGTTTGGCAAGAGACCCAGTACTTC; CDR3: CASSTGQGVWQETQYF
V: TRBV29-1; size: -; D: TRBD1; J: TRBJ1-1; DNA: TGCAGCGTTTGGGGGTTAGGACAGGGGGCGATAATGAACACTGAAGCTTTCTTT; CDR3: CSVWGLGQGAIMNTEAFF
V: TRBV6-5; size: -; D: -; J: TRBJ2-3; DNA: TGTGCCAGCAGTTACGGAGGGCGGGGGCGTGGAGATACGCAGTATTTT; CDR3: CASSYGGRGRGDTQYF
V: TRBV27; size: -; D: -; J: TRBJ2-7; DNA: TGTGCCAGCAGTATGCCAACAGGGGGGGCCTACGAGCAGTACTTC; CDR3: CASSMPTGGAYEQYF
V: TRBV20-1; size: medium-sized; D: -; J: TRBJ2-7; DNA: TGCAGTGCTAGTCCTCCTTGGGGAAACACGGGGAAGGACGAGCAGTACTTC; CDR3: CSASPPWGNTGKDEQYF
V: TRBV2; size: -; D: TRBD1; J: TRBJ2-7; DNA: TGTGCCAGCAGTGGGGACAGGGGGGGATACGAGCAGTACTTC; CDR3: CASSGDRGGYEQYF
V: TRBV5-8; size: -; D: -; J: TRBJ1-2; DNA: TGTGCCAGCAGTAGGTCCCGAACAGGGCTCAACACCTTC; CDR3: CASSRSRTGLNTF
V: TRBV4-2; size: -; D: TRBD2; J: TRBJ2-1; DNA: TGTGCCAGCAGCCACAGGGGTAATAGCGGGAGGGCGGATGAGCAGTTCTTC; CDR3: CASSHRGNSGRADEQFF